One T cell receptor beta chain is described in this entry. Germline V gene sequence: CDR1 MNHEY, CDR2 SVGAGI. The CDR3 extends over 15 amino acids. Trimming stripped 9 bases from V and 0 bases from J, with 15 bases between. The data stem from a study of blood T cell repertoires in COVID-19. The repertoire was sequenced with immunoSEQ multiplex PCR; TCRdb's copy has only in-frame clones and lacks some. The table lists 300,000 to 400,000 clones, roughly 85% of them singletons. Sequenced input: peripheral blood. The chain combines TRBV6-5 with TRBJ1-5, with a weak D call TRBD1 (6 bases). This TCR derives from a human donor in a cohort sampled during active COVID-19. The DNA for the CDR3 is TGTGCCAGGGGGGGGGCGAGGACTAGCAATCAGCCCCAGCATTTT. The encoded protein is CARGGARTSNQPQHF.